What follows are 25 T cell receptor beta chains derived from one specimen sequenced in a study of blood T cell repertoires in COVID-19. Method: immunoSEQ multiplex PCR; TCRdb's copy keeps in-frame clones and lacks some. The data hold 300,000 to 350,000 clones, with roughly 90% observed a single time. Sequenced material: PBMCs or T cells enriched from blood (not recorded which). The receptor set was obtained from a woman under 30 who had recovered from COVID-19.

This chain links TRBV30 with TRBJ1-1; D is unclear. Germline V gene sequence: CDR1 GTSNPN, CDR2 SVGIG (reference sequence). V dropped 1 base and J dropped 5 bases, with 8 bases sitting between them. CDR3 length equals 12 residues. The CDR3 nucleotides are TGTGCCTGGAGTGCGGGGTTTACTGAAGCTTTCTTT. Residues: CAWSAGFTEAFF. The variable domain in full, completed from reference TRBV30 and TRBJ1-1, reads SQTIHQWPATLVQPVGSPLSLECTVEGTSNPNLYWYRQAAGRGLQLLFYSVGIGQISSEVPQNLSASRPQDRQFILSSKKLLLSDSGFYLCAWSAGFTEAFFGQGTRLTVV.

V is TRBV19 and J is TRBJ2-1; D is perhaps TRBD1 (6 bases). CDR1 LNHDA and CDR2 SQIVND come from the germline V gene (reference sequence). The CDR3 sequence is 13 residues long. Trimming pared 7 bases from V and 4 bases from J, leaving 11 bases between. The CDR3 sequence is CASTSDSYNEQFF. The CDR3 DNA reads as TGTGCCAGTACCTCGGACAGTTACAATGAGCAGTTCTTC.

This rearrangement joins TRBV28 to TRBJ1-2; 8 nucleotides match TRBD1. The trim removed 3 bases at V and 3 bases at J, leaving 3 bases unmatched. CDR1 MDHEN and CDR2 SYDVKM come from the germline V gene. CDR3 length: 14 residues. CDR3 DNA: TGTGCCAGCAGTTTTGTACAGGGGGACTATGGCTACACCTTC. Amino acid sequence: CASSFVQGDYGYTF.

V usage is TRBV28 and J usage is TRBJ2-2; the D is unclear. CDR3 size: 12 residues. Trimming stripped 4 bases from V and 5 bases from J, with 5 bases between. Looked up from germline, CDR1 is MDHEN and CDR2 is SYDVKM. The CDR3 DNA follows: TGTGCCAGCAGTTCAGTTACCGGGGAGCTGTTTTTT. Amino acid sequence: CASSSVTGELFF.

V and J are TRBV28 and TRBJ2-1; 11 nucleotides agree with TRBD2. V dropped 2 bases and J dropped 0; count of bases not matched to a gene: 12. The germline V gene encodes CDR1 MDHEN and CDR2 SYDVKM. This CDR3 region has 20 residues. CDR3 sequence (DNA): TGTGCCAGCAGTTTAATGGGACTAGCGGAAAAAATTCGCTCCTACAATGAGCAGTTCTTC. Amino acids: CASSLMGLAEKIRSYNEQFF.

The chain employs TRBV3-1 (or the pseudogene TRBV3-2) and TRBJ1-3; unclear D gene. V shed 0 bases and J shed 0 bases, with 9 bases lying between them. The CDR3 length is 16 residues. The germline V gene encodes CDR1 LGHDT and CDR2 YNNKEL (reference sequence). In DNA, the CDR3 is TGTGCCAGCAGCCAAGACAGTCTCATCTCTGGAAACACCATATATTTT. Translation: CASSQDSLISGNTIYF.

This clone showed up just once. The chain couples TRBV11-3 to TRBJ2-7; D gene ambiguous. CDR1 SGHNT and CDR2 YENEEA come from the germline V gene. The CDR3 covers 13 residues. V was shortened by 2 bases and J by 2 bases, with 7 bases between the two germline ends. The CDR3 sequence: CASSLTSAYEQYF. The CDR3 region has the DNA TGTGCCAGCAGCTTAACATCTGCCTACGAGCAGTACTTC.

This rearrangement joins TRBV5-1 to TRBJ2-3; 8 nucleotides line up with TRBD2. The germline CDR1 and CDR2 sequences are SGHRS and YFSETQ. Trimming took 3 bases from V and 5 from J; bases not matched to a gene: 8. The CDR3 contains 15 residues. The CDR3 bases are TGCGCCAGCAGCTCTCAAGCGGGAGTGGGAGATACGCAGTATTTT. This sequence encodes CASSSQAGVGDTQYF.

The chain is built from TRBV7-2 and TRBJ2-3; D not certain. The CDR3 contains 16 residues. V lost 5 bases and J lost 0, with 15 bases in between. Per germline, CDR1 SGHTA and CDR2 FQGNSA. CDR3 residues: CASSPSLRLSTDTQYF. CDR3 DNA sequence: TGTGCCAGCAGCCCTAGTTTGCGGCTGAGCACAGATACGCAGTATTTT. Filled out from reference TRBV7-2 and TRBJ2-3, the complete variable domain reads GAGVSQSPSNKVTEKGKDVELRCDPISGHTALYWYRQSLGQGLEFLIYFQGNSAPDKSGLPSDRFSAERTGGSVSTLTIQRTQQEDSAVYLCASSPSLRLSTDTQYFGPGTRLTVL.

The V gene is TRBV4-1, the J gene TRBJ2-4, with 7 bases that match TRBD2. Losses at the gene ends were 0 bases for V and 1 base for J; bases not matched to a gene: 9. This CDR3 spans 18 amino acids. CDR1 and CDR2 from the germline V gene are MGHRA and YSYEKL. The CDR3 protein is CASSQEGWAGVAKNIQYF. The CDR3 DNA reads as TGCGCCAGCAGCCAAGAGGGTTGGGCGGGAGTCGCCAAAAACATTCAGTACTTC.

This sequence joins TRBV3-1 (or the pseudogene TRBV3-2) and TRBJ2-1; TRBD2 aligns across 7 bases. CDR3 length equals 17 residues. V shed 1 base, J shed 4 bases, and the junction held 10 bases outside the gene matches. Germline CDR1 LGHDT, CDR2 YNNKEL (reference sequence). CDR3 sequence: CASSQVGAGTLYNEQFF. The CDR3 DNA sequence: TGTGCCAGCAGCCAAGTTGGAGCGGGGACCTTATACAATGAGCAGTTCTTC.

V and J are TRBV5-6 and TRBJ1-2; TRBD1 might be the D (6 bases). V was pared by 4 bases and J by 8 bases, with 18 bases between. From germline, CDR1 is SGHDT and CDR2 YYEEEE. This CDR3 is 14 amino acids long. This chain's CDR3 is CASSEPTGIYGYTF. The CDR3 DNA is TGTGCCAGCAGCGAACCCACAGGGATCTACGGCTACACCTTC.

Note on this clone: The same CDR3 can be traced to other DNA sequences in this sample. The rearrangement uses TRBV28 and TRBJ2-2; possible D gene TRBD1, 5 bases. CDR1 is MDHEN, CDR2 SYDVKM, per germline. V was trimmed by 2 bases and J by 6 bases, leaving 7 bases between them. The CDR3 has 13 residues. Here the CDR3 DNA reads TGTGCCAGCAGTTTAAGGGGTTCCGGGGAGCTGTTTTTT. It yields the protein CASSLRGSGELFF.

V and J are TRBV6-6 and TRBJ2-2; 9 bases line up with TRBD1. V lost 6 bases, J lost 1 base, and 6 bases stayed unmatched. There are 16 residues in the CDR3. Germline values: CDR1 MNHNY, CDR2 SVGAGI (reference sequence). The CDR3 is CASRPPGQGNTGELFF. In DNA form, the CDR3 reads TGTGCCAGCAGACCACCGGGACAGGGGAACACCGGGGAGCTGTTTTTT.

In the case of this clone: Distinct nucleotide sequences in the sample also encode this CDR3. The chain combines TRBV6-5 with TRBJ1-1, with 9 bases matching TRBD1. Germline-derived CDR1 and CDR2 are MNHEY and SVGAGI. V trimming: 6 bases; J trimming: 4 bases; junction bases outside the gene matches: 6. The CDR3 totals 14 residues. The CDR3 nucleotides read TGTGCCAGCAGGGGGGACAGGGAAGGCACTGAAGCTTTCTTT. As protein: CASRGDREGTEAFF.

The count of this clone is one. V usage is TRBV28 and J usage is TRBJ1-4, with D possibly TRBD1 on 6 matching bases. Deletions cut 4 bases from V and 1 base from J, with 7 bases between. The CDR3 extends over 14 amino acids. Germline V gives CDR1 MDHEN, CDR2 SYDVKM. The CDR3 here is CASSSTGTNEKLFF. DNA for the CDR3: TGTGCCAGCAGTTCGACAGGAACTAATGAAAAACTGTTTTTT.

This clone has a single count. CDR3 nucleotides: TGTGCCACCAGTGATTCCACGGTAGCTTTCTTT. Translating gives CATSDSTVAFF. V and J are TRBV24-1 and TRBJ1-1; no firm D call. The CDR3 is 11 amino acids. Per germline, CDR1 KGHDR and CDR2 SFDVKD. Trimming cost V 2 bases and J 10 bases, with 7 bases left between them.

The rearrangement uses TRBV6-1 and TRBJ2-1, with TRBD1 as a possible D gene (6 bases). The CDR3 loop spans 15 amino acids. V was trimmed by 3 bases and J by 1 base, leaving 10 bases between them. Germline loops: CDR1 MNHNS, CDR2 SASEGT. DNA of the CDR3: TGTGCCAGCAGTGAGACCAGGGGATCCTACAATGAGCAGTTCTTC. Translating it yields CASSETRGSYNEQFF.

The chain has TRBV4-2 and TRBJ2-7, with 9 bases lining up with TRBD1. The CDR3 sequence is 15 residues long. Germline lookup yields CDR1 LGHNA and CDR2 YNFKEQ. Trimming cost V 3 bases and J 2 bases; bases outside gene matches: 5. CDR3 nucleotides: TGTGCCAGCAGCCAGGACAGGGGACGGCCCTACGAGCAGTACTTC. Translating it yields CASSQDRGRPYEQYF.

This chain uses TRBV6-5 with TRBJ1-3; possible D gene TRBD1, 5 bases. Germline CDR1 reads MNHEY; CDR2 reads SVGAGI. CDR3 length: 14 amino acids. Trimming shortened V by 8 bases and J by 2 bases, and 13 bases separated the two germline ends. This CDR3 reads CASDSAQAGNTIYF. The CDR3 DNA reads TGTGCCAGCGATTCAGCACAGGCTGGAAACACCATATATTTT.

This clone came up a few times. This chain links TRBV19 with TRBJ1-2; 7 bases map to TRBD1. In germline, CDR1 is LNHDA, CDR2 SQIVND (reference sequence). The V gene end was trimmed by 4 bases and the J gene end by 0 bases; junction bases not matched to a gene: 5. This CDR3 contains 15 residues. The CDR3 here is CASSRGQPSNYGYTF. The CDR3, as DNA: TGTGCCAGTAGTAGGGGACAGCCTTCTAACTATGGCTACACCTTC. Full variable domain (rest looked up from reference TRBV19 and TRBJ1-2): DGGITQSPKYLFRKEGQNVTLSCEQNLNHDAMYWYRQDPGQGLRLIYYSQIVNDFQKGDIAEGYSVSREKKESFPLTVTSAQKNPTAFYLCASSRGQPSNYGYTFGSGTRLTVV.

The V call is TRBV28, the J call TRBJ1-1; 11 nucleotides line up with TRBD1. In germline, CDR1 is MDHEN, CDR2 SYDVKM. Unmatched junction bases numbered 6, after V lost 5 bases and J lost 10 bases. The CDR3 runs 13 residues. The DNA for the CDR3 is TGTGCCAGCAGTATCATGGGGACAGGGGGAGCTTTCTTT. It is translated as CASSIMGTGGAFF.

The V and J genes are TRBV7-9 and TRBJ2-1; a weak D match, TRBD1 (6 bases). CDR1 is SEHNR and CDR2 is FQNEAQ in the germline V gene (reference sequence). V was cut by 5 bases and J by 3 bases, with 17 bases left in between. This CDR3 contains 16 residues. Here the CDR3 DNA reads TGTGCCAGCAGCCCATCTCTCCAGGGGCGCTACAATGAGCAGTTCTTC. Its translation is CASSPSLQGRYNEQFF. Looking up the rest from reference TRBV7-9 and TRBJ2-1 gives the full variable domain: DTGVSQNPRHKITKRGQNVTFRCDPISEHNRLYWYRQTLGQGPEFLTYFQNEAQLEKSRLLSDRFSAERPKGSFSTLEIQRTEQGDSAMYLCASSPSLQGRYNEQFFGPGTRLTVL.

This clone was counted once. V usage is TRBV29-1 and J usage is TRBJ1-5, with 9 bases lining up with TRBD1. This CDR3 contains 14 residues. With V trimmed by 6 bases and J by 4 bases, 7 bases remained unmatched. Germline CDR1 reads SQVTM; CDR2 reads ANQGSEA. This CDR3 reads CSVRLGTGNQPQHF. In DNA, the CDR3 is TGCAGCGTGCGCCTGGGGACAGGGAATCAGCCCCAGCATTTT.

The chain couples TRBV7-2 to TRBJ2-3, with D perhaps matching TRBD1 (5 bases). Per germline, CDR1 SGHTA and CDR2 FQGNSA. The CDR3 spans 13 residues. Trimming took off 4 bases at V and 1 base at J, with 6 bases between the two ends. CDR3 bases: TGTGCCAGCAGCTCCAGGGGCACAGATACGCAGTATTTT. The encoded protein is CASSSRGTDTQYF.